The 8 T cell receptor beta chains presented below share a single source sample, sequenced in a study of identical twins. One entry per CDR3 protein results from TCRdb running MiXCR on the 5' RACE reads. The table lists nearly 900,000 distinct CDR3 sequences, approximately 13% of them singletons. These same records also appear under a second study, on yellow fever vaccine responses in identical twins.

The material sequenced was PBMCs. All receptors derive from a woman between 18 and 29 years old in good health.

This chain links TRBV12-3 or TRBV12-4 with TRBJ1-1; TRBD1 matches at 7 bases. The CDR3 spans 14 residues. V lost 5 bases, J lost 6 bases, and 9 bases stayed unmatched. The CDR3 DNA sequence: TGTGCCAGCAGTCCTTTGACAGGGCTCCCTGAAGCTTTCTTT. It is translated as CASSPLTGLPEAFF.

The table lists this clonotype with many counts. This chain uses TRBV7-8 with TRBJ2-3, with no clear D. Trimming took off 5 bases at V and 6 bases at J, with 9 bases between the two ends. CDR1 is SGHVS, CDR2 FQNEAQ, per germline. The CDR3 sequence is 12 residues long. The chain's CDR3 is CASSRSGDTQYF. In DNA form, the CDR3 reads TGTGCCAGCAGCCGAAGTGGGGATACGCAGTATTTT.

The chain has TRBV11-2 and TRBJ2-6, with 12 positions matching TRBD1. This CDR3 comprises 17 residues. Trimming removed 6 bases from V and 2 bases from J; junction bases left unmatched: 5. Germline V gene lookup returns CDR1 SGHAT and CDR2 FQNNGV. The CDR3, as DNA: TGTGCCAGCAGTCCGGGACAGGGGGCTCCTGGGGCCAACGTCCTGACTTTC. Its translation is CASSPGQGAPGANVLTF.

A few counts support this clonotype. The chain employs TRBV28 and TRBJ2-2; D uncertain. The V end was cut by 7 bases, the J end by 0 bases, with 12 bases between. This CDR3 is built from 15 residues. The germline V gene encodes CDR1 MDHEN and CDR2 SYDVKM. As DNA, the CDR3 is TGTGCCAGCACCGCTTCTGGGACGAACACCGGGGAGCTGTTTTTT. This translates into CASTASGTNTGELFF.

The J gene is TRBJ2-5, the V gene TRBV12-3 or TRBV12-4; weak D call: TRBD1 (5 bases). There are 15 residues in the CDR3. Trimming removed 3 bases from V and 6 bases from J, with 17 bases in between. CDR3 in DNA: TGTGCCAGCAGTTTTTCGTTCGGGCAGGGAAAGACCCAGTACTTC. As protein: CASSFSFGQGKTQYF.

The chain carries TRBV18 and TRBJ1-5; TRBD1 aligns across 10 bases. The CDR3 length is 17 residues. V trimming: 3 bases; J trimming: 4 bases; junction bases outside the gene matches: 9. Germline V CDR1 and CDR2: KGHSH, LQKENI. CDR3 nucleotide sequence: TGTGCCAGCTCACCCTTATCTCCGGGACAGGGGAATCAGCCCCAGCATTTT. Translated: CASSPLSPGQGNQPQHF.

V is TRBV7-6 and J is TRBJ2-7; TRBD1 aligns across 7 bases. The CDR3 length is 15 residues. Trimming took 0 bases from V and 6 from J; bases not matched to a gene: 8. Germline loops: CDR1 SGHVS, CDR2 FNYEAQ. The CDR3 coding sequence is TGTGCCAGCAGCTTAGCAGGGGGCCTGGGGTCCGAGCAGTACGTC. This encodes CASSLAGGLGSEQYV.

This clonotype appeared a few times. The V and J genes are TRBV20-1 and TRBJ2-3; 10 bases fit TRBD2. The CDR3 length is 16 residues. Germline V gene sequence: CDR1 DFQATT, CDR2 SNEGSKA (reference sequence). Unmatched junction bases numbered 5, after V lost 2 bases and J lost 0 bases. In DNA, the CDR3 is TGCAGTGCTAGATCCCGACTAGCGGGTAGCACAGATACGCAGTATTTT. Its translation: CSARSRLAGSTDTQYF.